This T cell receptor beta chain was recorded in a study of blood T cell repertoires in COVID-19. For the study at large: COVID-19 samples collected from the United States, Italy and Spain covered acute and convalescent phases.

The length of the CDR3 is 13 residues. Trimming at V came to 11 bases and at J to 5 bases, leaving 8 bases not matched to a gene. CDR1 and CDR2 (germline): LGHDT, YNNKEL (reference sequence). The table lists this clone with a few counts. Sequencing used immunoSEQ multiplex PCR; TCRdb keeps in-frame clones, though not all of them. The table has 15,000 to 18,000 clones, 86% seen once; the top ten hold 50% to 60%. Material for sequencing was peripheral blood. The receptor was derived from a man between 60 and 70 years old with acute or convalescent COVID-19. The V gene is TRBV3-1 (or the pseudogene TRBV3-2), the J gene TRBJ2-2; 7 bases are shared with TRBD1. The CDR3 DNA sequence: TGTGCCTCGGGACAGAGCGGAACCGGGGAGCTGTTTTTT. Translated: CASGQSGTGELFF.